Below, 2 T cell receptor beta chains from the same sample are listed, as sequenced in a study of technical replicates of blood from a few donors. TCRdb keeps only in-frame clones here, not all; method: immunoSEQ multiplex PCR. The sample lists roughly 93,000 clones; about 95% were seen once. The material sequenced was T cells isolated from PBMCs. Receptors were obtained from a human donor in good health.

This clone is a singleton in its sample. This chain joins TRBV6-6 and TRBJ2-2; D unresolved. Germline V CDR1 and CDR2: MNHNY, SVGAGI (reference sequence). The CDR3 spans 16 residues. With 0 bases removed from V and 4 bases from J, the gap between germline ends came to 12 bases. This chain's CDR3 is CASSYSAIQPTGELFF. CDR3 DNA: TGTGCCAGCAGTTACTCAGCGATCCAGCCCACCGGGGAGCTGTTTTTT.

The chain is built from TRBV2 and TRBJ1-6, with D possibly being TRBD1 (6 bases). V lost 5 bases and J 10 bases, leaving 21 bases between the germline ends. Looked up from germline, CDR1 is SNHLY and CDR2 is FYNNEI. The CDR3 contains 16 residues. In nucleotides, the CDR3 is TGTGCCAGCAGTATCGAAGAGGGGGGGGCAGAATCACCCCTCCACTTT. Amino acid sequence: CASSIEEGGAESPLHF.